Listed here are 5 T cell receptor beta chains from one sample, sequenced in a study of blood T cell repertoires in COVID-19. TCRdb keeps only in-frame clones here, not all; method: immunoSEQ multiplex PCR. The data contain 400,000 to 500,000 clones, about 88% of them singletons. Sequenced material: PBMCs or T cells enriched from blood (not recorded which). The receptors derive from a woman aged 18-29 years who had been exposed to COVID-19.

The chain combines TRBV11-2 with TRBJ2-1; 10 bases match TRBD2. The CDR3 runs 17 residues. Germline-derived CDR1 and CDR2 are SGHAT and FQNNGV. The V gene end was trimmed by 4 bases and the J gene end by 2 bases; junction bases not matched to a gene: 8. The CDR3 sequence is CASSWEREGSPYNEQFF. The CDR3 DNA reads as TGTGCCAGCAGCTGGGAGCGGGAGGGCAGCCCCTACAATGAGCAGTTCTTC.

This chain links TRBV11-3 with TRBJ2-7; TRBD2 might be the D (5 bases). The CDR3 sequence is 12 residues long. CDR1 SGHNT and CDR2 YENEEA come from the germline V gene. The V end was cut by 10 bases, the J end by 5 bases, with 15 bases between. The CDR3 DNA reads as TGTGCCACCCATGCGAGGGCCCACGAGCAGTACTTC. Amino acids: CATHARAHEQYF.

The J gene is TRBJ2-1, the V gene TRBV5-1; 9 nucleotides align to TRBD2. The CDR3 runs 16 residues. V shed 2 bases and J 4 bases; nucleotides not matched to a gene: 7. In germline, CDR1 is SGHRS, CDR2 YFSETQ. CDR3 bases: TGCGCCAGCAGCTTTTCTAGCGGGGCTTTATACAATGAGCAGTTCTTC. Residues: CASSFSSGALYNEQFF. The full variable domain, with the rest looked up from reference TRBV5-1 and TRBJ2-1, is KAGVTQTPRYLIKTRGQQVTLSCSPISGHRSVSWYQQTPGQGLQFLFEYFSETQRNKGNFPGRFSGRQFSNSRSEMNVSTLELGDSALYLCASSFSSGALYNEQFFGPGTRLTVL.

The CDR3 loop is CASSESGLAGVPYEQYF. The CDR3 region has the DNA TGCGCCAGCAGTGAGTCGGGACTAGCGGGAGTACCCTACGAGCAGTACTTC. The chain combines TRBV10-2 with TRBJ2-7; 14 bases agree with TRBD2. From germline, CDR1 is WSHSY and CDR2 SAAADI. The CDR3 spans 17 residues. The V gene end was trimmed by 0 bases and the J gene end by 2 bases; junction bases not matched to a gene: 3.

The V call is TRBV11-2, the J call TRBJ1-5; D remains ambiguous. The germline V gene has CDR1 SGHAT and CDR2 FQNNGV. The CDR3 extends over 16 amino acids. Trimming took off 0 bases at V and 9 bases at J, with 18 bases between the two ends. In DNA, the CDR3 is TGTGCCAGCAGCTTAGATCCCGCAGGATCAATGGGGCCCCAGCATTTT. Translation: CASSLDPAGSMGPQHF.